The next 8 T cell receptor beta chains were all read from a single sample in a study of cytomegalovirus exposure and HLA in healthy donors. The PCR ran on 60 Vbeta and 13 Jbeta primers. Assay used: immunoSEQ multiplex PCR; TCRdb lists only in-frame clones, some missing. The sample contains about 140,000 clones, approximately 80% of which appear only once. The specimen sequenced was PBMCs. The receptors were gathered from a man in his forties or fifties in good health and CMV-seronegative.

The chain is built from TRBV21-1 and TRBJ2-1; the tabulated D call, TRBD2, remains unverified against the DNA. TRBV21-1 is assigned pseudogene status. The CDR3 has 23 amino acids. In DNA, the CDR3 is TGTGCCAGCAGCAAAAGAAGGGGAGGGGACGGGAGCGGGAGGGCTGGTGGCGTCAATGAGCAGTTCTTC. Translating it yields CASSKRRGGDGSGRAGGVNEQFF.

In this sample, this clone turned up a few times. The V gene is TRBV28, the J gene TRBJ1-4, with D unclear. The CDR3 is 12 amino acids. Trimming left V 8 bases short and J 7 bases short, with 11 bases between. Germline-derived CDR1 and CDR2 are MDHEN and SYDVKM. The CDR3 region is CASGRVVEKLFF. The DNA for the CDR3 is TGTGCCAGCGGTCGGGTAGTTGAAAAACTGTTTTTT.

The table lists this clone with a few counts. The chain is built from TRBV9 and TRBJ2-1, with TRBD2 matching 12 bases. Germline trimming cut 4 bases from V and 8 bases from J; bases unmatched to any gene: 7. Germline V gene lookup returns CDR1 SGDLS and CDR2 YYNGEE. This CDR3 has 15 residues. Here the CDR3 DNA reads TGTGCCAGCAGCCCCAACCGACTAGCGGGGGATGAGCAGTTCTTC. Amino acids: CASSPNRLAGDEQFF.

V and J are TRBV9 and TRBJ2-1, with TRBD1 identical over 9 bases. V trimming: 0 bases; J trimming: 6 bases; junction bases outside the gene matches: 1. This CDR3 has 14 amino acids. The germline gives CDR1 SGDLS, CDR2 YYNGEE. The CDR3 reads CASSVGDRANEQFF. Written as DNA, the CDR3 is TGTGCCAGCAGCGTAGGGGACAGGGCCAATGAGCAGTTCTTC.

The rearrangement joins TRBV2 to TRBJ1-1; 7 bases line up with TRBD1. This CDR3 is built from 16 residues. The germline V gene has CDR1 SNHLY and CDR2 FYNNEI. The junction had 12 bases not matched to a gene; V was cut back by 6 bases and J by 2 bases. CDR3 DNA: TGTGCCAGCAGGGCCTATAAGGGGGCCGGTAACACTGAAGCTTTCTTT. This encodes CASRAYKGAGNTEAFF.

CDR3 DNA sequence: TGTGCCAGCAGCTTGGCCGGGACAGTCACCACTGAAGCTTTCTTT. Residues: CASSLAGTVTTEAFF. The V gene is TRBV7-9, the J gene TRBJ1-1; 7 positions match TRBD1. The V gene's germline CDR1 is SEHNR and CDR2 FQNEAQ (reference sequence). The V gene end was trimmed by 3 bases and the J gene end by 4 bases; junction bases not matched to a gene: 8. The CDR3 is made up of 15 amino acids.

This clone has more than one count but fewer than ten. At one boundary the junction diverges from the germline segment, which might be a read error. The chain employs TRBV6-1 and TRBJ1-5; tentatively, D is TRBD1 (5 bases). Per germline, CDR1 MNHNS and CDR2 SASEGT. CDR3 length: 15 amino acids. The chain's CDR3 is CASREDRQNNQPQHF. CDR3 in DNA: TGTGCCAGCAGAGAAGATCGACAGAACAATCAGCCCCAGCATTTT.

This chain links TRBV7-8 with TRBJ1-6; 10 bases map to TRBD1. Germline values: CDR1 SGHVS, CDR2 FQNEAQ. Trimming at V came to 5 bases and at J to 7 bases, leaving 5 bases not matched to a gene. CDR3 length: 15 residues. Written as DNA, the CDR3 is TGTGCCAGCAGCAGACAGGGGGCCAGGAATTCACCCCTCCACTTT. Protein: CASSRQGARNSPLHF.